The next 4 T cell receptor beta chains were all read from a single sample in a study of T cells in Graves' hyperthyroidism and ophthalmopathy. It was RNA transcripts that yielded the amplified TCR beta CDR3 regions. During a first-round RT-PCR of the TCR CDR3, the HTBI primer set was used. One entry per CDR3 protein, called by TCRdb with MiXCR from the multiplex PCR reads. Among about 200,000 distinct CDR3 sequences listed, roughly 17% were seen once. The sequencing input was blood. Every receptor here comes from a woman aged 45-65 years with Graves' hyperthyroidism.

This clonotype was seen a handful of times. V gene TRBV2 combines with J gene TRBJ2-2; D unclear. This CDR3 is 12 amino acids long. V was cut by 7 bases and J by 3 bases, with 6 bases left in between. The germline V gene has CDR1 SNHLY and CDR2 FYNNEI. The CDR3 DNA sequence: TGTGCCAGCACTATTTACACCGGGGAGCTGTTTTTT. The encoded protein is CASTIYTGELFF.

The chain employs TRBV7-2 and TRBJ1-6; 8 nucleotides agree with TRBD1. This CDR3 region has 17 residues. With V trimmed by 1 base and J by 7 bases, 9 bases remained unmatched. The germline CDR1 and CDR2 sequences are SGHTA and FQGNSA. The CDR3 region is CASSLVGQGAKNSPLHF. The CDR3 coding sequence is TGTGCCAGCAGCTTAGTAGGGCAGGGGGCGAAAAATTCACCCCTCCACTTT.

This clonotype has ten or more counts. CDR3 sequence (DNA): TGTGCCAGCAGGTCCAACAGGGGGAAGAACGAGCAGTACTTC. It codes for CASRSNRGKNEQYF. V usage is TRBV6-1 and J usage is TRBJ2-7; 8 bases match TRBD1. V dropped 6 bases and J dropped 5; count of bases not matched to a gene: 9. From germline, CDR1 is MNHNS and CDR2 SASEGT. The CDR3 sequence is 14 residues long.

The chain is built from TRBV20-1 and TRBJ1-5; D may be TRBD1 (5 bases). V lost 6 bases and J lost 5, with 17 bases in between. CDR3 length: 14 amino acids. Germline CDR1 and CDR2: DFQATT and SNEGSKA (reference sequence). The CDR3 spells CSAGTARADQPQHF. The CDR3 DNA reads TGCAGTGCCGGGACCGCTCGGGCCGATCAGCCCCAGCATTTT.